These 29 T cell receptor beta chains were all obtained from the same sample, sequenced in a study of blood T cell repertoires in COVID-19. Clones were sequenced by immunoSEQ multiplex PCR, and TCRdb holds only the in-frame ones, with some missing. The sample contains tens of thousands of clones, about four fifths of which appear only once. Source material: peripheral blood. These TCRs come from a woman older than 75 with active or convalescent COVID-19.

This clone was detected only once. This chain links TRBV7-9 with TRBJ2-5; 8 bases map to TRBD1. CDR1 and CDR2 from the germline V gene are SEHNR and FQNEAQ (reference sequence). This CDR3 is 15 amino acids long. V lost 5 bases and J lost 6; bases outside the gene matches: 11. Here the CDR3 reads CASSLQRTGLKTQYF. CDR3 DNA sequence: TGTGCCAGCAGCCTACAACGGACAGGGTTAAAGACCCAGTACTTC.

The chain recombines TRBV6-1 with TRBJ1-1; the D is unclear. In germline, CDR1 is MNHNS, CDR2 SASEGT. Trimming took off 2 bases at V and 3 bases at J, with 13 bases between the two ends. The CDR3 runs 15 residues. The CDR3 region has the DNA TGTGCCAGCAGTGAACCGACTGTGGTGGACACTGAAGCTTTCTTT. Its translation is CASSEPTVVDTEAFF.

The rearrangement links TRBV2 to TRBJ1-2, with TRBD1 identical over 10 bases. V was clipped by 5 bases and J by 2 bases; unmatched bases: 5. The V gene's germline CDR1 is SNHLY and CDR2 FYNNEI. The CDR3 runs 15 residues. For the CDR3, the DNA is TGTGCCAGCAGTACGGGACAGGGGATCAACTATGGCTACACCTTC. As protein: CASSTGQGINYGYTF.

J is TRBJ2-5 and V is TRBV6-5; 7 positions match TRBD1. CDR1 MNHEY and CDR2 SVGAGI come from the germline V gene. CDR3 size: 15 residues. The V segment lost 6 bases and the J segment 0 bases; nucleotides outside the gene matches: 7. This chain's CDR3 is CASSSSGQYQETQYF. In DNA form, the CDR3 reads TGTGCCAGCAGCTCCTCGGGACAGTACCAAGAGACCCAGTACTTC.

The chain recombines TRBV12-3 or TRBV12-4 with TRBJ1-2; 7 positions agree with TRBD1. Trimming cost V 5 bases and J 8 bases; bases outside gene matches: 8. CDR3 size: 13 residues. This CDR3 reads CASSQPGGWGYTF. The CDR3 region has the DNA TGTGCCAGCAGTCAACCAGGGGGTTGGGGCTACACCTTC.

This chain joins TRBV5-4 and TRBJ1-3, with D unresolved. Germline-derived CDR1 and CDR2 are SGHNT and YYREEE (reference sequence). The CDR3 loop spans 15 amino acids. V shed 0 bases and J shed 0 bases, with 7 bases lying between them. CDR3 sequence (DNA): TGTGCCAGCAGCTTGGGCAGAATCTCTGGAAACACCATATATTTT. This encodes CASSLGRISGNTIYF.

V and J are TRBV18 and TRBJ2-3, with 11 bases identical to TRBD2. CDR3 size: 19 residues. The ends lost 4 bases at V and 6 bases at J; junction bases unmatched: 18. Per germline, CDR1 KGHSH and CDR2 LQKENI. The CDR3 protein is CASSLPHRLAGQIGDTQYF. The CDR3 region has the DNA TGTGCCAGCTCACTACCCCACCGACTAGCGGGACAGATTGGTGATACGCAGTATTTT.

This clone has only one observation. V is TRBV6-5 and J is TRBJ1-5; D may be TRBD1 (5 bases). The length of the CDR3 is 14 residues. The germline CDR1 and CDR2 sequences are MNHEY and SVGAGI. Trimming stripped 0 bases from V and 7 bases from J, with 10 bases between. This chain's CDR3 is CASSYSGGSQPQHF. CDR3 coding DNA: TGTGCCAGCAGTTACTCGGGGGGGTCCCAGCCCCAGCATTTT.

This clone has more than one count but fewer than ten. The genes are TRBV5-6 and TRBJ1-3; TRBD1 matches 12 bases. The CDR3 runs 17 residues. V trimming: 0 bases; J trimming: 1 base; junction bases outside the gene matches: 2. In germline, CDR1 is SGHDT, CDR2 YYEEEE. CDR3 DNA sequence: TGTGCCAGCAGCTTGGTGGGACAGGGGGCGTCTGGAAACACCATATATTTT. This translates into CASSLVGQGASGNTIYF.

V and J are TRBV10-3 and TRBJ2-3; D is unclear. CDR1 and CDR2 (germline): ENHRY, SYGVKD. Trimming shortened V by 0 bases and J by 5 bases, and 6 bases separated the two germline ends. The CDR3 sequence is 13 residues long. This CDR3 reads CAISESSLDTQYF. The DNA for the CDR3 is TGTGCCATCAGTGAGTCCAGTCTAGATACGCAGTATTTT.

This clone was counted between two and nine times. The chain recombines TRBV27 with TRBJ2-7; D perhaps matches TRBD2 (5 bases). The germline V and J ends were trimmed by 0 bases and 6 bases, with 18 bases remaining between them. CDR1 and CDR2 from the germline V gene are MNHEY and SMNVEV (reference sequence). CDR3 length: 16 residues. CDR3 region: CASSLSIAFRDGEQYF. The CDR3 region has the DNA TGTGCCAGCAGTTTATCGATCGCCTTTCGGGATGGCGAGCAGTACTTC.

A single count supports this clone. The chain uses TRBV27 and TRBJ2-4, with a possible D match to TRBD1 (5 bases). The V gene lost 4 bases and the J gene lost 6 bases, with 13 bases spanning the gap. This CDR3 has 14 amino acids. Germline V gene lookup returns CDR1 MNHEY and CDR2 SMNVEV (reference sequence). Here the CDR3 DNA reads TGTGCCAGCAGTTACCAGGGATGGGGAAACATTCAGTACTTC. It is translated as CASSYQGWGNIQYF.

The chain links TRBV5-6 to TRBJ1-1; TRBD1 agrees at 8 bases. Trimming cost V 4 bases and J 3 bases; bases outside gene matches: 2. The CDR3 totals 13 residues. Germline V CDR1 and CDR2: SGHDT, YYEEEE. This CDR3 reads CASSTGGDTEAFF. For the CDR3, the DNA is TGTGCCAGCAGCACAGGGGGGGACACTGAAGCTTTCTTT.

The chain carries TRBV2 and TRBJ2-1, with D hard to call. The CDR3 totals 11 residues. V was clipped by 6 bases and J by 7 bases, with 7 bases between them. The germline V gene encodes CDR1 SNHLY and CDR2 FYNNEI. The CDR3 region is CASSLINEQFF. The CDR3 region has the DNA TGTGCCAGCAGCCTAATTAATGAGCAGTTCTTC. Full variable domain (remainder filled in from reference TRBV2 and TRBJ2-1): EPEVTQTPSHQVTQMGQEVILRCVPISNHLYFYWYRQILGQKVEFLVSFYNNEISEKSEIFDDQFSVERPDGSNFTLKIRSTKLEDSAMYFCASSLINEQFFGPGTRLTVL.

The chain joins TRBV6-5 to TRBJ1-5; D gene unclear. Trimming shortened V by 0 bases and J by 0 bases, and 6 bases separated the two germline ends. Germline lookup yields CDR1 MNHEY and CDR2 SVGAGI. The CDR3 spans 15 residues. The CDR3 region is CASSYSADSNQPQHF. The CDR3 nucleotides read TGTGCCAGCAGTTACTCGGCAGATAGCAATCAGCCCCAGCATTTT.

The chain couples TRBV27 to TRBJ1-2; D gene unclear. The CDR3 loop spans 12 amino acids. Germline V lookup: CDR1 MNHEY, CDR2 SMNVEV (reference sequence). Trimming removed 3 bases at V and 7 bases at J, with 9 bases between. DNA for the CDR3: TGTGCCAGCAGTTTTCGAGGGTTTGGCTACACCTTC. Translated, it gives CASSFRGFGYTF.

The chain recombines TRBV6-5 with TRBJ1-2; the match to TRBD1 covers 8 bases. The CDR3 totals 13 residues. The germline V gene has CDR1 MNHEY and CDR2 SVGAGI. Germline trimming cut 6 bases from V and 4 bases from J; bases unmatched to any gene: 4. CDR3 amino acids: CASSVGQGYGYTF. The CDR3, as DNA: TGTGCCAGCAGCGTCGGACAGGGCTATGGCTACACCTTC.

J is TRBJ2-4 and V is TRBV7-2; the D is unclear. Germline CDR1 reads SGHTA; CDR2 reads FQGNSA. Trimming pared 2 bases from V and 0 bases from J, leaving 14 bases between. CDR3 length equals 17 residues. In nucleotides, the CDR3 is TGTGCCAGCAGCTTATCGCATCAGCGTCTAGCCAAAAACATTCAGTACTTC. This translates into CASSLSHQRLAKNIQYF.

The rearrangement uses TRBV19 and TRBJ2-2; D gene unclear. There are 13 residues in the CDR3. With 2 bases removed from V and 5 bases from J, the gap between germline ends came to 6 bases. CDR1 is LNHDA, CDR2 SQIVND, per germline (reference sequence). The CDR3 nucleotides read TGTGCCAGTAGTATACTGGCTACCGGGGAGCTGTTTTTT. Translation gives CASSILATGELFF.

The chain is built from TRBV5-8 and TRBJ2-1; the match to TRBD2 covers 11 bases. Germline values: CDR1 SGHTS, CDR2 YDEGEE. The trim removed 4 bases at V and 7 bases at J, leaving 4 bases unmatched. This CDR3 has 14 amino acids. CDR3 region: CASSPLAGANEQFF. The CDR3, as DNA: TGTGCCAGCAGCCCACTAGCGGGGGCTAATGAGCAGTTCTTC.

The chain couples TRBV3-1 (or the pseudogene TRBV3-2) to TRBJ1-5, with D maybe TRBD1 (6 bases). V dropped 4 bases and J dropped 2 bases, with 12 bases sitting between them. Germline CDR1 LGHDT, CDR2 YNNKEL (reference sequence). The CDR3 runs to 15 residues. CDR3 DNA sequence: TGTGCCAGCAGCCCGGGACACGGACGCAATCAGCCCCAGCATTTT. It translates to CASSPGHGRNQPQHF.

J is TRBJ1-4 and V is TRBV5-1, with a possible D match to TRBD1 (6 bases). This CDR3 is 14 amino acids long. The V and J ends lost 2 bases and 2 bases respectively, with 7 bases between them. The germline gives CDR1 SGHRS, CDR2 YFSETQ. CDR3 sequence: CASSLQGTNEKLFF. The CDR3, as DNA: TGCGCCAGCAGCTTACAGGGTACTAATGAAAAACTGTTTTTT.

The chain joins TRBV4-3 to TRBJ1-3; D not certain. Germline-derived CDR1 and CDR2 are LGHNA and YSLEER. The CDR3 runs 17 residues. Trimming cost V 1 base and J 0 bases, with 13 bases left between them. CDR3 coding DNA: TGCGCCAGCAGCCAAGGGGCAGTAAGCTACTCTGGAAACACCATATATTTT. It specifies CASSQGAVSYSGNTIYF.

V is TRBV7-2 and J is TRBJ2-7; D is possibly TRBD2 (7 bases). The V gene's germline CDR1 is SGHTA and CDR2 FQGNSA. Trimming took 0 bases from V and 3 from J, leaving 15 bases between them. The CDR3 is made up of 16 amino acids. Here the CDR3 DNA reads TGTGCCAGCAGCTTAGCGGGAGGGGGTGGAAGCTACGAGCAGTACTTC. Translated, it gives CASSLAGGGGSYEQYF.

The CDR3 DNA is TGTGCCAGCAGTCCCCCCCAGTTTGGCTACACCTTC. The encoded protein is CASSPPQFGYTF. The rearrangement uses TRBV28 and TRBJ1-2; no clear D. Trimming left V 5 bases short and J 7 bases short, with 11 bases between. The CDR3 extends over 12 amino acids. In germline, CDR1 is MDHEN, CDR2 SYDVKM.

The V and J genes are TRBV6-5 and TRBJ2-7; a weak D match, TRBD2 (5 bases). V lost 8 bases to trimming and J lost 6 bases, with 11 bases between them. The V gene's germline CDR1 is MNHEY and CDR2 SVGAGI. This CDR3 contains 11 residues. The CDR3 coding sequence is TGTGCCAGCCAAGCCGGGGTCGAGCAGTACTTC. Translation gives CASQAGVEQYF.

The chain is built from TRBV2 and TRBJ2-7; possible D gene TRBD1, 5 bases. Looked up from germline, CDR1 is SNHLY and CDR2 is FYNNEI. Trimming took off 3 bases at V and 4 bases at J, with 7 bases between the two ends. The length of the CDR3 is 12 residues. CDR3 coding DNA: TGTGCCAGCAGTGAGAAGGGGTACGAGCAGTACTTC. Protein sequence: CASSEKGYEQYF. Based on the CDR3 plus reference TRBV2 and TRBJ2-7, the full variable domain is EPEVTQTPSHQVTQMGQEVILRCVPISNHLYFYWYRQILGQKVEFLVSFYNNEISEKSEIFDDQFSVERPDGSNFTLKIRSTKLEDSAMYFCASSEKGYEQYFGPGTRLTVT.

The V gene is TRBV6-5, the J gene TRBJ2-7, with D possibly matching TRBD1 (5 bases). The CDR3 consists of 14 residues. Germline V gene data show CDR1 as MNHEY and CDR2 as SVGAGI. With 2 bases removed from V and 3 bases from J, the gap between germline ends came to 11 bases. The CDR3 region is CASSYARADYEQYF. CDR3 nucleotides: TGTGCCAGCAGTTACGCCAGGGCGGACTACGAGCAGTACTTC.

This clone was observed a handful of times. The chain uses TRBV24-1 and TRBJ2-1, with D tentatively TRBD2 (6 bases). Between the trimmed V and J ends, which lost 4 bases and 2 bases, there was a span of 23 bases. The germline gives CDR1 KGHDR, CDR2 SFDVKD. The CDR3 runs to 19 residues. CDR3 protein: CATSDASLGQRRAYNEQFF. CDR3 bases: TGTGCCACCAGTGACGCCTCATTGGGGCAGCGGAGGGCCTACAATGAGCAGTTCTTC.